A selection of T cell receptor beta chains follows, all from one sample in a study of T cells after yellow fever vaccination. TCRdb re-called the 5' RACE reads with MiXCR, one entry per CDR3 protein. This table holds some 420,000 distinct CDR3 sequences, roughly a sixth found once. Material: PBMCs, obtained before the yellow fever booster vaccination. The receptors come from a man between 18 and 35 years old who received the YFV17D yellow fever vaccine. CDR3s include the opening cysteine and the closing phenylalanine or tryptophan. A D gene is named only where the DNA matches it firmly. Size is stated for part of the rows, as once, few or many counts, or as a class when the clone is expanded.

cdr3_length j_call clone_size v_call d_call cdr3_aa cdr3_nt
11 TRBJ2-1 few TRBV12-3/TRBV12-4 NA CASGDYNEQFF TGTGCCAGCGGGGATTACAATGAGCAGTTCTTC
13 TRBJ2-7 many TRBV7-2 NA CASSTQQGNEQYF TGTGCCAGCAGCACGCAACAGGGAAACGAGCAGTACTTC
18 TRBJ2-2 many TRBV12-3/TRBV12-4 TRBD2 CASSLYGWEGTNTGELFF TGTGCCAGCAGTTTATATGGCTGGGAGGGCACGAACACCGGGGAGCTGTTTTTT
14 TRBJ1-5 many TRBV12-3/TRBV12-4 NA CASSLLYSNQPQHF TGTGCCAGCAGTTTATTGTATAGCAATCAGCCCCAGCATTTT
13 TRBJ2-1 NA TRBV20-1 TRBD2 CSAQAGGAKEQFF TGCAGTGCCCAGGCGGGGGGAGCTAAGGAGCAGTTCTTC
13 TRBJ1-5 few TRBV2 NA CASNLAGDQPQHF TGTGCCAGCAATTTGGCAGGGGATCAGCCCCAGCATTTT
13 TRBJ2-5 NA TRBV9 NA CASSTRTGETQYF TGTGCCAGCAGCACGCGGACCGGGGAGACCCAGTACTTC
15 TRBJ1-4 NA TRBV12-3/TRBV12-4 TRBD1 CASSPWTGVSEKLFF TGTGCCAGCAGTCCCTGGACAGGGGTTAGTGAAAAACTGTTTTTT
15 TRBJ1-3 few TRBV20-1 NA CSADTGGPPGNTIYF TGCAGTGCTGATACCGGCGGCCCGCCTGGAAACACCATATATTTT
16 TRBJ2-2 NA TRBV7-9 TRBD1 CASSNDRGRGMGELFF TGTGCCAGCAGCAACGACAGGGGCCGGGGAATGGGGGAGCTGTTTTTT
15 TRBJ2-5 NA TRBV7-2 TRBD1 CASSTLGQGQETQYF TGTGCCAGCAGCACCCTCGGACAGGGCCAAGAGACCCAGTACTTC
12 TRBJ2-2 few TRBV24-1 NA CATRQNTGELFF TGTGCCACCAGACAGAACACCGGGGAGCTGTTTTTT
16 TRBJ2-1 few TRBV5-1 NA CASSLVAGNSYNEQFF TGCGCCAGCAGCTTGGTGGCAGGGAACTCCTACAATGAGCAGTTCTTC
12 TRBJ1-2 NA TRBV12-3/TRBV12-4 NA CASSRDILRYTF TGTGCCAGCAGCCGGGACATTCTTCGCTACACCTTC